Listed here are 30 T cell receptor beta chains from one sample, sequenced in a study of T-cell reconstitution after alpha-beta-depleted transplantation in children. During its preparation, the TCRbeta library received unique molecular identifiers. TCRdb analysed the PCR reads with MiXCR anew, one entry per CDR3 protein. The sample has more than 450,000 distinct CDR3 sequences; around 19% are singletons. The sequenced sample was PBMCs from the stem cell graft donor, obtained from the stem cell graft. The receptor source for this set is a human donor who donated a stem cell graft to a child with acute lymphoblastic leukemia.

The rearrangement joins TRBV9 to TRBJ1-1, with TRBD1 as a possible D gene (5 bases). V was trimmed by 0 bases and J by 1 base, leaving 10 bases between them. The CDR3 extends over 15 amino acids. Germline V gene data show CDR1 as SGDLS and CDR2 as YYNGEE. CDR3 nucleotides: TGTGCCAGCAGCGTAGTTTCCGGGGGGAACACTGAAGCTTTCTTT. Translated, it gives CASSVVSGGNTEAFF.

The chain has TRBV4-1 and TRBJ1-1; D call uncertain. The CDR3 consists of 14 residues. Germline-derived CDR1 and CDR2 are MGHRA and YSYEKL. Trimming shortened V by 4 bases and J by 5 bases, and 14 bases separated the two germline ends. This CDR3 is CASSLTGSTTEAFF. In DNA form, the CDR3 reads TGCGCCAGCAGCCTTACGGGGAGTACAACTGAAGCTTTCTTT.

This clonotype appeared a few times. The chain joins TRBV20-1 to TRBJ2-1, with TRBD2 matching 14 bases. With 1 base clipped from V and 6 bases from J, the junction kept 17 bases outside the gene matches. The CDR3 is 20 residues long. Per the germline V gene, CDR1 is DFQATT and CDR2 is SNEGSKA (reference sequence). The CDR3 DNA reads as TGCAGTGCTAGAGGTGTTGGAGTAGGGACTAGCGGGAGTTTACCCAATGAGCAGTTCTTC. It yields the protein CSARGVGVGTSGSLPNEQFF.

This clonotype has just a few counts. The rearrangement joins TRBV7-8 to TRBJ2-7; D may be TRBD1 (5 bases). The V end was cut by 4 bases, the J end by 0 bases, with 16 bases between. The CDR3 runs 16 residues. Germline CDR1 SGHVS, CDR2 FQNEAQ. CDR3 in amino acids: CASSSPTGYRSYEQYF. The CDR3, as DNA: TGTGCCAGCAGCTCACCAACAGGCTACCGCTCCTACGAGCAGTACTTC. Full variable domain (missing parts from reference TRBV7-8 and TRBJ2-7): GAGVSQSPRYKVAKRGQDVALRCDPISGHVSLFWYQQALGQGPEFLTYFQNEAQLDKSGLPSDRFFAERPEGSVSTLKIQRTQQEDSAVYLCASSSPTGYRSYEQYFGPGTRLTVT.

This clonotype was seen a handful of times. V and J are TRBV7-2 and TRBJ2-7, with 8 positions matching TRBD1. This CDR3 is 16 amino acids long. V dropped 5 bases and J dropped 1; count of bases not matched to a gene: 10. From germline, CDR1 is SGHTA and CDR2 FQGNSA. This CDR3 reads CASSLRGPESSYEQYF. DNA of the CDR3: TGTGCCAGCAGCCTCAGGGGGCCGGAGTCATCCTACGAGCAGTACTTC. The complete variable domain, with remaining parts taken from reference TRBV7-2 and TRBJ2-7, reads GAGVSQSPSNKVTEKGKDVELRCDPISGHTALYWYRQSLGQGLEFLIYFQGNSAPDKSGLPSDRFSAERTGGSVSTLTIQRTQQEDSAVYLCASSLRGPESSYEQYFGPGTRLTVT.

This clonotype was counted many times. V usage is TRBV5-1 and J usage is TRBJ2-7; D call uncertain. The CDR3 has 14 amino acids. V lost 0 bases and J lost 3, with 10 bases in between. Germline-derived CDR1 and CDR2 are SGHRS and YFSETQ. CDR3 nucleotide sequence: TGCGCCAGCAGCTTGGACCTGGGGAACTACGAGCAGTACTTC. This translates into CASSLDLGNYEQYF. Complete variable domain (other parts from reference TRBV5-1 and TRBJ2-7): KAGVTQTPRYLIKTRGQQVTLSCSPISGHRSVSWYQQTPGQGLQFLFEYFSETQRNKGNFPGRFSGRQFSNSRSEMNVSTLELGDSALYLCASSLDLGNYEQYFGPGTRLTVT.

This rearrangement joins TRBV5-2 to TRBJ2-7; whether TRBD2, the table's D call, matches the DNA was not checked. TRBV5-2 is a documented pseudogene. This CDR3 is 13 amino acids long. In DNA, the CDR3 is TGTGCCATGGGCCCCCGGGCCTATTACGAGCAGTACTTC. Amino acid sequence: CAMGPRAYYEQYF.

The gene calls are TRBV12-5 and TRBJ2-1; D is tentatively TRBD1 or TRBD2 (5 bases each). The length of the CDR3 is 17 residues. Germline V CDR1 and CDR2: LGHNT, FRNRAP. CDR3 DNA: TGTGCCAGCACCTCTTCTTGGGGGACCGCTCATTACAATGAGCAGTTCTTC. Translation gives CASTSSWGTAHYNEQFF.

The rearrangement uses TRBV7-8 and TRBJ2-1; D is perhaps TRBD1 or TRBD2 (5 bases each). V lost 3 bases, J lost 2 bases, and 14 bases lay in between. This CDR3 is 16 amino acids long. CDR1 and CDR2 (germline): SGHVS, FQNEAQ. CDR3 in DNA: TGTGCCAGCAGCTTTGTGGGGCGGGCCACCTACAATGAGCAGTTCTTC. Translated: CASSFVGRATYNEQFF.

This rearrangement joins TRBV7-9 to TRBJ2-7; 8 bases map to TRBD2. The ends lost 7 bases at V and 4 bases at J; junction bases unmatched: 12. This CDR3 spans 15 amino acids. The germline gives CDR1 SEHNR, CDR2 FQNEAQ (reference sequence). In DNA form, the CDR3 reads TGTGCCAGCACTCCCAGCGGGAGCAGTACATACGAGCAGTACTTC. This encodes CASTPSGSSTYEQYF.

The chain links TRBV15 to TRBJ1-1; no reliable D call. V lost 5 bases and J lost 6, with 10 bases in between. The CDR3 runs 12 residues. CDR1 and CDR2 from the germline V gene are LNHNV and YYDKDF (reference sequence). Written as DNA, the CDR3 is TGTGCCACCAGCCGAGGGAGCGCTGAAGCTTTCTTT. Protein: CATSRGSAEAFF.

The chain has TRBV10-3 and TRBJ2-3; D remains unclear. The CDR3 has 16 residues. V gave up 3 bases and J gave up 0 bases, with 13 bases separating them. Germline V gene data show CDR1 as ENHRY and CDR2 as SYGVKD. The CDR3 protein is CAISDLSIASTDTQYF. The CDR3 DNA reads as TGTGCCATCAGTGATTTGTCAATTGCTAGCACAGATACGCAGTATTTT.

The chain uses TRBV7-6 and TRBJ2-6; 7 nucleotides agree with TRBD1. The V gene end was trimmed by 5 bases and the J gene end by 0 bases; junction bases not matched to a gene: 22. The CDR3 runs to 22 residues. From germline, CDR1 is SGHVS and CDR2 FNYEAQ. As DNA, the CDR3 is TGTGCCAGCAGCCCACACCACCCACTAGTTACGACAGGGTTCTCTGGGGCCAACGTCCTGACTTTC. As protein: CASSPHHPLVTTGFSGANVLTF. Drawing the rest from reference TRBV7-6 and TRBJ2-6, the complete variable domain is GAGVSQSPRYKVTKRGQDVALRCDPISGHVSLYWYRQALGQGPEFLTYFNYEAQQDKSGLPNDRFSAERPEGSISTLTIQRTEQRDSAMYRCASSPHHPLVTTGFSGANVLTFGAGSRLTVL.

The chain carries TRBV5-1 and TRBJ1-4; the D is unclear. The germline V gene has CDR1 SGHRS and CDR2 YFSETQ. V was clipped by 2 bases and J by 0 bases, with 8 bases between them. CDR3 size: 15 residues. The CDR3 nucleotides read TGCGCCAGCAGCTTTGTCTCTTCAACTAATGAAAAACTGTTTTTT. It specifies CASSFVSSTNEKLFF.

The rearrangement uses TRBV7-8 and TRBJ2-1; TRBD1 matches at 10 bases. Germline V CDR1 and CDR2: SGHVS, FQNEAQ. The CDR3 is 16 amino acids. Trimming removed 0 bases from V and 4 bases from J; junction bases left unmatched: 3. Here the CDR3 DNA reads TGTGCCAGCAGCTTAGCGCGGACAGGGGGTTACAATGAGCAGTTCTTC. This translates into CASSLARTGGYNEQFF.

CDR3 sequence: CASSFLRAQYF. CDR3 DNA: TGTGCCAGCAGTTTTCTGAGGGCTCAGTACTTC. V and J are TRBV12-3 or TRBV12-4 and TRBJ2-4, with a possible D match to TRBD2 (5 bases). The CDR3 totals 11 residues. With 3 bases removed from V and 12 bases from J, the gap between germline ends came to 9 bases.

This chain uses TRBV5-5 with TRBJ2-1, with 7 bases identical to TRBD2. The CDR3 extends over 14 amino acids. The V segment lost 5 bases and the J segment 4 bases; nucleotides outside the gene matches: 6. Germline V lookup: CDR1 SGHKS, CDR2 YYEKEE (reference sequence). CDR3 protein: CASRLAGYYNEQFF. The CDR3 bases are TGTGCCAGCAGGTTAGCGGGCTATTACAATGAGCAGTTCTTC. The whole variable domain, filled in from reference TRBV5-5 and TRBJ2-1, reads DAGVTQSPTHLIKTRGQQVTLRCSPISGHKSVSWYQQVLGQGPQFIFQYYEKEERGRGNFPDRFSARQFPNYSSELNVNALLLGDSALYLCASRLAGYYNEQFFGPGTRLTVL.

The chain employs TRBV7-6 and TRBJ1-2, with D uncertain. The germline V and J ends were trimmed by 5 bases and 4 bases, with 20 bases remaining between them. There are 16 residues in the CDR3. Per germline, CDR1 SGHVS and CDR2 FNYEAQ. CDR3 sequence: CASSPSLLSTGYGYTF. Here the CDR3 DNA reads TGTGCCAGCAGCCCCAGTCTCCTGTCTACCGGCTATGGCTACACCTTC. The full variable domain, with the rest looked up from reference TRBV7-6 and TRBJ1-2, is GAGVSQSPRYKVTKRGQDVALRCDPISGHVSLYWYRQALGQGPEFLTYFNYEAQQDKSGLPNDRFSAERPEGSISTLTIQRTEQRDSAMYRCASSPSLLSTGYGYTFGSGTRLTVV.

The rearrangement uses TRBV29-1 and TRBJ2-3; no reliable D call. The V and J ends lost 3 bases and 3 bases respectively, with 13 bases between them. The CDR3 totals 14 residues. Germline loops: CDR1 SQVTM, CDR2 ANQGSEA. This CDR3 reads CSVDDASNTDTQYF. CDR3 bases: TGCAGCGTTGATGATGCCTCCAATACAGATACGCAGTATTTT.

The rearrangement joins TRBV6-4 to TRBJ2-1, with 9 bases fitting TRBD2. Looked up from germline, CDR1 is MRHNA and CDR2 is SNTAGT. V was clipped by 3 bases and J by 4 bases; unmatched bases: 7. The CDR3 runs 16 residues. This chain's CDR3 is CASSELAGAIYNEQFF. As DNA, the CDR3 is TGTGCCAGCAGTGAGTTAGCGGGAGCGATTTACAATGAGCAGTTCTTC.

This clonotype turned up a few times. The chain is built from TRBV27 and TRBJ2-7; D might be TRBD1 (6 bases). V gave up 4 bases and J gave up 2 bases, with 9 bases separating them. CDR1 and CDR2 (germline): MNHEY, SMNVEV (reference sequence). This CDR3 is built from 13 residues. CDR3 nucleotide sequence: TGTGCCAGCAGTTACAGGGTAACCTACGAGCAGTACTTC. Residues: CASSYRVTYEQYF.

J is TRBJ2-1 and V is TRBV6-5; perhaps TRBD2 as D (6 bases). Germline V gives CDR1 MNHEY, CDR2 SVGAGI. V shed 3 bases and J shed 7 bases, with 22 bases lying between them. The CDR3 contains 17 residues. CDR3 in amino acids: CASSYGRSGVVGNEQFF. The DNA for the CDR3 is TGTGCCAGCAGTTATGGTCGGTCGGGAGTGGTGGGAAATGAGCAGTTCTTC.

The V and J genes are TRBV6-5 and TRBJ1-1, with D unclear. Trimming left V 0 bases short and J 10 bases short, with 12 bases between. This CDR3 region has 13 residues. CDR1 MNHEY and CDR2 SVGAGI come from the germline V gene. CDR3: CASSYSTTDGAFF. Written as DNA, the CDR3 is TGTGCCAGCAGTTACTCGACAACCGACGGAGCTTTCTTT.

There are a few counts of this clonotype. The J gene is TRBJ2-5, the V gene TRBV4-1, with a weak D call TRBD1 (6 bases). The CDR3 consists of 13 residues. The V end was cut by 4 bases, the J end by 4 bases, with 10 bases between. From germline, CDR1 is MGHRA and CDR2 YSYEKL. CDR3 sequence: CASSPVQGETQYF. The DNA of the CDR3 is TGCGCCAGCAGCCCCGTACAGGGAGAGACCCAGTACTTC.

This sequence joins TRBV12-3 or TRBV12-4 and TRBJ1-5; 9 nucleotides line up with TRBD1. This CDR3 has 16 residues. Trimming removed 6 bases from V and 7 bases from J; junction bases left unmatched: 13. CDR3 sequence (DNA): TGTGCCAGCAGGAGAGGGACAGGGTCCAGAGGACAGCCCCAGCATTTT. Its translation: CASRRGTGSRGQPQHF.

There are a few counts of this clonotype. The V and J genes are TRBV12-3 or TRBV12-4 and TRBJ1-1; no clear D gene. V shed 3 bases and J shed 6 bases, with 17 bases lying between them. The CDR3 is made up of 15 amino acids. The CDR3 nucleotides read TGTGCCAGCAGTTTCCCCAGTGTGGTCCGCGCTGAAGCTTTCTTT. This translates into CASSFPSVVRAEAFF.

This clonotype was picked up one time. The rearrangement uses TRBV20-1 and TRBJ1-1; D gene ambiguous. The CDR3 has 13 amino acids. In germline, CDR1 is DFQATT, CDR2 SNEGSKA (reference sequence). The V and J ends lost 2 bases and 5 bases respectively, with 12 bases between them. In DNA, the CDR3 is TGCAGTGCTAGACCGGCCTCCAGAACTGAAGCTTTCTTT. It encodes CSARPASRTEAFF.

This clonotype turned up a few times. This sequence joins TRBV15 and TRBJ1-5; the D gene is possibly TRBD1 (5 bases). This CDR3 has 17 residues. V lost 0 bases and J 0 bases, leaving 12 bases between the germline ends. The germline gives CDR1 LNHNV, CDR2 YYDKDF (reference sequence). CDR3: CATSRDPDSYSNQPQHF. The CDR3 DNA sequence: TGTGCCACCAGCAGAGATCCCGACAGCTATAGCAATCAGCCCCAGCATTTT.

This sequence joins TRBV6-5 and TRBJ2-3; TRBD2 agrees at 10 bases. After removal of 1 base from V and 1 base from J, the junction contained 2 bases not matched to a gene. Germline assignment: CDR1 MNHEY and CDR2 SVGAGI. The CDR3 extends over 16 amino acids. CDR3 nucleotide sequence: TGTGCCAGCAGTTACTTTGGACTAGCGGGCACAGATACGCAGTATTTT. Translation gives CASSYFGLAGTDTQYF.

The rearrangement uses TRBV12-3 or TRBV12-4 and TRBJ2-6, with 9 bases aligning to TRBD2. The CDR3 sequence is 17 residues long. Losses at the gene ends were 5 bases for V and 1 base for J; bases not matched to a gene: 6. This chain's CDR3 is CASSLIAGESGANVLTF. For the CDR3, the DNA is TGTGCCAGCAGTCTCATAGCGGGGGAATCTGGGGCCAACGTCCTGACTTTC.